Below, 3 T cell receptor beta chains from the same sample are listed, as sequenced in a study of T cell responses to AZD1222 COVID-19 vaccine. The repertoire was sequenced with immunoSEQ multiplex PCR; TCRdb's copy has only in-frame clones and lacks some. The repertoire consists of roughly 130,000 clones, with around 90% occurring once and the leading ten covering 7.6%. This specimen was peripheral blood, taken on day 0 of AZD1222 vaccination. The receptor set was obtained from an adult in good health.

The count of this clone is one. Here the CDR3 reads CATSRVLSGSSGYTF. CDR3 nucleotides: TGTGCCACCAGCAGAGTTTTGTCAGGGTCGTCTGGCTACACCTTC. V and J are TRBV15 and TRBJ1-2, with TRBD1 as a possible D gene (5 bases). V gave up 1 base and J gave up 7 bases, with 16 bases separating them. The CDR3 extends over 15 amino acids. CDR1 and CDR2 (germline): LNHNV, YYDKDF (reference sequence).

The J gene is TRBJ1-1, the V gene TRBV7-9; no firm D call. V gave up 0 bases and J gave up 1 base, with 9 bases separating them. This CDR3 has 15 residues. The V gene's germline CDR1 is SEHNR and CDR2 FQNEAQ (reference sequence). The CDR3: CASSLANQGNTEAFF. In nucleotides, the CDR3 is TGTGCCAGCAGCTTAGCGAATCAAGGGAACACTGAAGCTTTCTTT. The full variable domain, rest sourced from reference TRBV7-9 and TRBJ1-1, is DTGVSQNPRHKITKRGQNVTFRCDPISEHNRLYWYRQTLGQGPEFLTYFQNEAQLEKSRLLSDRFSAERPKGSFSTLEIQRTEQGDSAMYLCASSLANQGNTEAFFGQGTRLTVV.

This chain uses TRBV6-7 with TRBJ1-6; unclear D gene. TRBV6-7 is recorded as an ORF, its role being uncertain. V lost 5 bases and J 0 bases, leaving 11 bases between the germline ends. CDR3 length: 16 amino acids. The chain's CDR3 is CASSHTESSYNSPLHF. The CDR3 DNA follows: TGTGCCAGCAGTCACACGGAGAGCTCCTATAATTCACCCCTCCACTTT.